The clone carrying this T cell receptor (beta chain) has only one observation. This entry is derived from a study of T cell changes during pregnancy in multiple sclerosis. The CDR3 has 17 amino acids. Germline V gene data show CDR1 as SGHVS and CDR2 as FNYEAQ. V was clipped by 7 bases and J by 4 bases; unmatched bases: 8. Produced via immunoSEQ multiplex PCR; TCRdb's table is partial and in-frame only. Seen here are more than 55,000 clones, around 90% observed once, and the top ten hold 5.5% to 7%. The J gene is TRBJ2-1, the V gene TRBV7-6; 15 bases align to TRBD2. This clonotype was obtained from a female donor in good health, enrolled as a control in a pregnancy study. The sample here was peripheral blood, taken in the third trimester of pregnancy. The CDR3 region has the DNA TGTGCCAGCACCCCATCGGGACTAGCGGGAGGTTACAATGAGCAGTTCTTC. Protein: CASTPSGLAGGYNEQFF. Variable domain in full (rest from reference TRBV7-6 and TRBJ2-1): GAGVSQSPRYKVTKRGQDVALRCDPISGHVSLYWYRQALGQGPEFLTYFNYEAQQDKSGLPNDRFSAERPEGSISTLTIQRTEQRDSAMYRCASTPSGLAGGYNEQFFGPGTRLTVL.